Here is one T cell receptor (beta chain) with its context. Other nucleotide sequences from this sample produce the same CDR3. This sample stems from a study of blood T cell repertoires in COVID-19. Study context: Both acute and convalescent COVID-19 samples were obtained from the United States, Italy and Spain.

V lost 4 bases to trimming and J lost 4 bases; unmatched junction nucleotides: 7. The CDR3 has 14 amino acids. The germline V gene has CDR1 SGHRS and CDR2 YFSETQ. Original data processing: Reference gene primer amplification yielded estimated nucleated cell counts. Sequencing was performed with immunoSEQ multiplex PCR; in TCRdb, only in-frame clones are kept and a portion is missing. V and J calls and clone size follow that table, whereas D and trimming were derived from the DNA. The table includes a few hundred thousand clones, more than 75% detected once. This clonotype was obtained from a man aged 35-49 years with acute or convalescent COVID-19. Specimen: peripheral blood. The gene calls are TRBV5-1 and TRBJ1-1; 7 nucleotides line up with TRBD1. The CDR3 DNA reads TGCGCCAGCAGCCCGAGACAGGGTGCCACTGAAGCTTTCTTT. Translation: CASSPRQGATEAFF.